These 32 T cell receptor beta chains share one sample of origin, sequenced in a study of CD8 T cells in ankylosing spondylitis. MiXCR, run by TCRdb on the 5' RACE reads, gives a single entry per CDR3 protein. The data show under 200,000 distinct CDR3 sequences, 9.8% seen once. Sequencing input: blood, either unsorted or a sorted T cell fraction (not recorded which). The receptors here all came from a female donor with ankylosing spondylitis or in good health (not recorded which).

The chain carries TRBV2 and TRBJ2-7; a weak D match, TRBD2 (5 bases). Germline V gene lookup returns CDR1 SNHLY and CDR2 FYNNEI. V was shortened by 11 bases and J by 6 bases, with 14 bases between the two germline ends. This CDR3 comprises 11 residues. CDR3 loop: CAQREAGEQYF. CDR3 sequence (DNA): TGTGCCCAGAGGGAAGCAGGCGAGCAGTACTTC.

This clonotype was picked up a small number of times. The chain is built from TRBV24-1 and TRBJ2-2, with D possibly being TRBD2 (6 bases). The germline gives CDR1 KGHDR, CDR2 SFDVKD. V lost 5 bases and J 4 bases, leaving 16 bases between the germline ends. This CDR3 region has 16 residues. In DNA form, the CDR3 reads TGTGCCACCAGTGCGGGGGTCCCCTTGTCCACCGGGGAGCTGTTTTTT. Translation: CATSAGVPLSTGELFF.

This clonotype was counted many times. The chain combines TRBV4-3 with TRBJ1-1; 7 bases agree with TRBD1. The CDR3 loop spans 17 amino acids. Germline V gene sequence: CDR1 LGHNA, CDR2 YSLEER. With 0 bases clipped from V and 0 bases from J, the junction kept 7 bases outside the gene matches. Here the CDR3 DNA reads TGCGCCAGCAGCCAAGACTACATGGGACAGCTGAACACTGAAGCTTTCTTT. Encoded protein: CASSQDYMGQLNTEAFF.

This clonotype was counted a few times. This sequence joins TRBV6-1 and TRBJ1-1; TRBD1 might be the D (6 bases). Per the germline V gene, CDR1 is MNHNS and CDR2 is SASEGT. The V end lost 7 bases, the J end lost 2 bases, and 14 bases lay between the germline ends. The CDR3 has 14 amino acids. The CDR3 sequence is CASKNDRFNTEAFF. DNA of the CDR3: TGTGCCAGCAAGAACGACAGGTTTAACACTGAAGCTTTCTTT.

This clonotype was detected a few times. This chain joins TRBV7-9 and TRBJ2-7; 9 bases line up with TRBD2. CDR3 length: 15 residues. V was pared by 5 bases and J by 0 bases, with 5 bases of the junction left unmatched. Germline V gene sequence: CDR1 SEHNR, CDR2 FQNEAQ (reference sequence). DNA of the CDR3: TGTGCCAGCAGCCCTACTAGCGGGCCCTCCTACGAGCAGTACTTC. This codes for CASSPTSGPSYEQYF.

This clonotype appeared a few times. This chain joins TRBV6-2 or TRBV6-3 and TRBJ1-4, with a weak D call TRBD1 (5 bases). The CDR3 length is 15 residues. Per germline, CDR1 MNHEY and CDR2 SVGEGT. With 2 bases removed from V and 5 bases from J, the gap between germline ends came to 12 bases. The CDR3 region has the DNA TGTGCCAGCAGTTACACGGGGACGGAGAATGAAAAACTGTTTTTT. It yields the protein CASSYTGTENEKLFF.

There are many counts of this clonotype. The rearrangement links TRBV24-1 to TRBJ1-1, with 7 bases that match TRBD1. The CDR3 has 12 residues. Germline loops: CDR1 KGHDR, CDR2 SFDVKD. V lost 9 bases to trimming and J lost 8 bases; unmatched junction nucleotides: 8. CDR3 DNA sequence: TGTGCCACCCGGATTGACAGGGACGAAGCTTTCTTT. As protein: CATRIDRDEAFF.

This clonotype was counted many times. V and J are TRBV12-3 or TRBV12-4 and TRBJ2-5; either TRBD1 or TRBD2 may fit D (5 bases each). CDR3 length: 15 amino acids. Deletions cut 6 bases from V and 0 bases from J, with 14 bases between. DNA for the CDR3: TGTGCCAGCAGCCACACCGGGACGAACCAAGAGACCCAGTACTTC. Translated, it gives CASSHTGTNQETQYF.

This clonotype came up many times. This chain links TRBV7-8 with TRBJ2-1; the match to TRBD1 covers 11 bases. This CDR3 contains 16 residues. Germline-derived CDR1 and CDR2 are SGHVS and FQNEAQ. V gave up 8 bases and J gave up 6 bases; unmatched junction bases: 12. CDR3: CASAGQGARSVNEQFF. In nucleotides, the CDR3 is TGTGCCAGCGCTGGACAGGGGGCGCGGTCGGTCAATGAGCAGTTCTTC.

This clonotype has just a few counts. J is TRBJ1-5 and V is TRBV5-6; no definite D call. Trimming cost V 0 bases and J 0 bases, with 7 bases left between them. There are 15 residues in the CDR3. CDR1 SGHDT and CDR2 YYEEEE come from the germline V gene. The CDR3, as DNA: TGTGCCAGCAGCTTGGGTCACTCTAGCAATCAGCCCCAGCATTTT. Its protein is CASSLGHSSNQPQHF.

This sequence joins TRBV12-3 or TRBV12-4 and TRBJ2-7, with D maybe TRBD1 (6 bases). Trimming took off 3 bases at V and 3 bases at J, with 18 bases between the two ends. The CDR3 consists of 16 residues. In DNA, the CDR3 is TGTGCCAGCAGTTTCTCCCCCGGGACACTCTACTACGAGCAGTACTTC. Translation gives CASSFSPGTLYYEQYF.

The chain carries TRBV6-2 or TRBV6-3 and TRBJ2-7; D unresolved. The CDR3 extends over 13 amino acids. The germline V gene encodes CDR1 MNHEY and CDR2 SVGEGT. V lost 4 bases to trimming and J lost 1 base, with 8 bases between them. The CDR3 nucleotides read TGTGCCAGCAGTTCCTCCTGGTCCTACGAGCAGTACTTC. Translated: CASSSSWSYEQYF.

This clonotype was seen a few times. The gene calls are TRBV28 and TRBJ1-4; 9 bases align to TRBD1. The CDR3 has 17 residues. Germline V gene lookup returns CDR1 MDHEN and CDR2 SYDVKM. V lost 5 bases to trimming and J lost 4 bases; unmatched junction nucleotides: 11. DNA for the CDR3: TGTGCCAGCAGTCGGGACAGGACAGGGGAACTTAATGAAAAACTGTTTTTT. This sequence encodes CASSRDRTGELNEKLFF.

The CDR3 protein is CASSWAAGGLQETQYF. For the CDR3, the DNA is TGTGCCAGCAGTTGGGCAGCGGGAGGCCTGCAAGAGACCCAGTACTTC. V is TRBV6-2 or TRBV6-3 and J is TRBJ2-5; TRBD2 agrees at 9 bases. This CDR3 comprises 16 residues. In germline, CDR1 is MNHEY, CDR2 SVGEGT. Trimming removed 4 bases from V and 2 bases from J; junction bases left unmatched: 8.

This clonotype came up a few times. An end of the junction differs from the germline gene, which may be a read error. V gene TRBV7-9 combines with J gene TRBJ2-1; maybe TRBD1 (6 bases). Germline V gene data show CDR1 as SEHNR and CDR2 as FQNEAQ (reference sequence). CDR3 length equals 14 residues. DNA of the CDR3: TGTTCCAGCCGCCCCGGAGACCAGGGGAATGAGCAGTTCTTC. It encodes CSSRPGDQGNEQFF.

CDR3 sequence reads: CSVEPAGSYEQYF. The CDR3 DNA reads as TGCAGCGTTGAACCAGCGGGGTCATACGAGCAGTACTTC. V gene TRBV29-1 combines with J gene TRBJ2-7; TRBD2 aligns across 7 bases. V trimming: 2 bases; J trimming: 4 bases; junction bases outside the gene matches: 5. The CDR3 has 13 residues. CDR1 SQVTM and CDR2 ANQGSEA come from the germline V gene.

This clonotype was counted ten times or more. The chain employs TRBV25-1 and TRBJ1-4; D perhaps matches TRBD1 (6 bases). Germline loops: CDR1 MGHDK, CDR2 SYGVNS. The germline V and J ends were trimmed by 2 bases and 6 bases, with 13 bases remaining between them. The CDR3 is made up of 15 amino acids. The CDR3 protein is CASSETGRVDEKLFF. The CDR3 DNA sequence: TGTGCCAGCAGTGAAACAGGGAGAGTTGATGAAAAACTGTTTTTT. Drawing the rest from reference TRBV25-1 and TRBJ1-4, the complete variable domain is EADIYQTPRYLVIGTGKKITLECSQTMGHDKMYWYQQDPGMELHLIHYSYGVNSTEKGDLSSESTVSRIRTEHFPLTLESARPSHTSQYLCASSETGRVDEKLFFGSGTQLSVL.

This clonotype appeared a few times. The gene calls are TRBV7-9 and TRBJ1-2; no definite D call. CDR3 length: 13 amino acids. From germline, CDR1 is SEHNR and CDR2 FQNEAQ (reference sequence). Trimming shortened V by 4 bases and J by 6 bases, and 12 bases separated the two germline ends. The CDR3 spells CASSYNDGDGYTF. DNA of the CDR3: TGTGCCAGCAGCTACAACGACGGGGATGGCTACACCTTC.

This clonotype has at least ten counts. J is TRBJ2-3 and V is TRBV4-3; D unclear. Germline CDR1 and CDR2: LGHNA and YSLEER. The CDR3 contains 17 residues. The V end was cut by 0 bases, the J end by 3 bases, with 16 bases between. Written as DNA, the CDR3 is TGCGCCAGCAGCCAAGACGGTAGGCCCGCCGGTACAGATACGCAGTATTTT. Translating gives CASSQDGRPAGTDTQYF.

This clonotype has only a few counts. V gene TRBV12-3 or TRBV12-4 combines with J gene TRBJ2-2; perhaps TRBD2 as D (6 bases). This CDR3 contains 14 residues. V lost 7 bases to trimming and J lost 3 bases, with 12 bases between them. The CDR3 DNA reads TGTGCCAGCACACCCGGGACTTACACCGGGGAGCTGTTTTTT. It codes for CASTPGTYTGELFF.

This clonotype was seen more than once but under ten times. The V call is TRBV9, the J call TRBJ2-6; TRBD2 agrees at 7 bases. CDR3 length equals 16 residues. Per the germline V gene, CDR1 is SGDLS and CDR2 is YYNGEE. V shed 6 bases and J 0 bases; nucleotides not matched to a gene: 6. The CDR3 loop is CASTHGGDSGANVLTF. CDR3 coding DNA: TGTGCCAGCACCCATGGGGGGGACTCTGGGGCCAACGTCCTGACTTTC.

The rearrangement links TRBV10-1 to TRBJ2-3; the D gene is possibly TRBD2 (6 bases). Trimming removed 3 bases from V and 7 bases from J, with 17 bases in between. CDR1 and CDR2 (germline): WNHNN, SYGVQD (reference sequence). The CDR3 runs to 15 residues. Here the CDR3 DNA reads TGCGCCAGCAGTGAAACGGGACTCGGCTTGAATACGCAGTATTTT. It translates to CASSETGLGLNTQYF.

This clonotype was seen a few times. V gene TRBV21-1 combines with J gene TRBJ2-7. TRBV21-1 is shown as a pseudogene. The CDR3 is 15 amino acids. CDR3 sequence reads: CASSKDGQRKYEQYF. The DNA for the CDR3 is TGTGCCAGCAGCAAAGATGGGCAGAGAAAGTACGAGCAGTACTTC.

This chain connects TRBV30 to TRBJ2-7; D is possibly TRBD1 or TRBD2 (5 bases each). The CDR3 length is 14 residues. In germline, CDR1 is GTSNPN, CDR2 SVGIG (reference sequence). Trimming cost V 3 bases and J 4 bases, with 16 bases left between them. The CDR3 reads CAWSPGRTIYEQYF. CDR3 bases: TGTGCCTGGAGCCCGGGACGGACGATATACGAGCAGTACTTC.

This clonotype was observed a handful of times. The chain uses TRBV9 and TRBJ2-7; D is tentatively TRBD1 or TRBD2 (5 bases each). Looked up from germline, CDR1 is SGDLS and CDR2 is YYNGEE. V lost 2 bases and J lost 2, with 11 bases in between. The CDR3 extends over 14 amino acids. The CDR3 is CASSVGGPPYEQYF. The CDR3 region has the DNA TGTGCCAGCAGCGTTGGGGGTCCACCCTACGAGCAGTACTTC.

This clonotype was picked up a small number of times. This chain connects TRBV20-1 to TRBJ2-1, with 8 bases that match TRBD2. The CDR3 sequence is 15 residues long. Germline values: CDR1 DFQATT, CDR2 SNEGSKA (reference sequence). V dropped 5 bases and J dropped 2; count of bases not matched to a gene: 8. This CDR3 is CSALSGERPYNEQFF. The CDR3 coding sequence is TGCAGTGCTCTTAGCGGGGAGAGGCCCTACAATGAGCAGTTCTTC.

This chain uses TRBV5-5 with TRBJ2-7; unclear D gene. The germline V and J ends were trimmed by 0 bases and 0 bases, with 7 bases remaining between them. This CDR3 has 14 amino acids. Per germline, CDR1 SGHKS and CDR2 YYEKEE (reference sequence). This CDR3 reads CASSLGWGSYEQYF. The CDR3 coding sequence is TGTGCCAGCAGCTTGGGCTGGGGCTCCTACGAGCAGTACTTC.

This clonotype was seen at least ten times. J is TRBJ2-1 and V is TRBV7-9; a possible D gene is TRBD2 (5 bases). The germline CDR1 and CDR2 sequences are SEHNR and FQNEAQ (reference sequence). This CDR3 region has 12 residues. Trimming pared 5 bases from V and 9 bases from J, leaving 11 bases between. CDR3 in amino acids: CASSADSPEQFF. In DNA, the CDR3 is TGTGCCAGCAGCGCGGACTCGCCTGAGCAGTTCTTC.

This clonotype showed up just a few times. The chain carries TRBV20-1 and TRBJ2-3; either TRBD1 or TRBD2 may fit D (5 bases each). V was clipped by 6 bases and J by 0 bases, with 19 bases between them. Germline-derived CDR1 and CDR2 are DFQATT and SNEGSKA (reference sequence). This CDR3 is 16 amino acids long. CDR3 bases: TGCAGTGCACGGGACGTTCAAATCACTAGCACAGATACGCAGTATTTT. Translated: CSARDVQITSTDTQYF.

The table lists this clonotype with many counts. The rearrangement links TRBV2 to TRBJ2-1; no firm D call. Germline V CDR1 and CDR2: SNHLY, FYNNEI. V lost 10 bases and J 7 bases, leaving 14 bases between the germline ends. The CDR3 is made up of 12 amino acids. Here the CDR3 DNA reads TGTGCCACCACCGAGTCGGAAAATGAGCAGTTCTTC. Its protein product is CATTESENEQFF.

This clonotype came up a few times. The gene calls are TRBV9 and TRBJ2-1; D tentatively fits TRBD1 or TRBD2 (6 bases each). The CDR3 is 11 amino acids. Trimming took 7 bases from V and 8 from J, leaving 10 bases between them. The germline gives CDR1 SGDLS, CDR2 YYNGEE. CDR3 loop: CASEGGDEQFF. The CDR3, as DNA: TGTGCCAGCGAGGGGGGAGATGAGCAGTTCTTC.

The genes are TRBV4-3 and TRBJ2-7; no definite D call. This CDR3 is 15 amino acids long. Trimming pared 0 bases from V and 6 bases from J, leaving 15 bases between. Germline lookup yields CDR1 LGHNA and CDR2 YSLEER. The CDR3 spells CASSQDGSGLFEQYF. The CDR3, as DNA: TGCGCCAGCAGCCAAGATGGATCTGGGCTATTCGAGCAGTACTTC.